This T cell receptor beta chain was captured in a study of T cells in Graves' hyperthyroidism and ophthalmopathy. This clonotype has ten or more counts. Trimming took off 4 bases at V and 6 bases at J, with 19 bases between the two ends. The CDR3 is 16 amino acids. Germline lookup yields CDR1 SGHNT and CDR2 YYREEE (reference sequence). RNA transcripts gave rise to amplified TCR beta CDR3 regions. First-round RT-PCR targeting the TCR CDR3 was performed with the HTBI primer set. Via MiXCR, TCRdb re-called the multiplex PCR reads, giving one row per CDR3 protein. The table records 90,000 to 120,000 distinct CDR3 sequences, about 15% of them present only once.

The rearrangement joins TRBV5-4 to TRBJ2-2; weak D call: TRBD2 (5 bases). The sequenced sample consisted of blood. The receptor comes from a woman in her fifties or sixties with Graves' hyperthyroidism. The CDR3 region is CASSPGKSRLSGELFF. The DNA for the CDR3 is TGTGCCAGCAGCCCGGGAAAGTCCCGGTTATCCGGGGAGCTGTTTTTT.